This T cell receptor beta chain was sequenced in a study of blood T cell repertoires in COVID-19. This clone is labeled medium-sized. V lost 5 bases to trimming and J lost 4 bases, with 11 bases between them. There are 14 residues in the CDR3. Germline CDR1 reads MRHNA; CDR2 reads SNTAGT. Clones were sequenced by immunoSEQ multiplex PCR, and TCRdb holds only the in-frame ones, with some missing. This table has about 220,000 clones, 80% to 90% appearing once. The receptor's source is a woman aged 35 to 49 with acute COVID-19. The chain has TRBV6-4 and TRBJ2-2, with D hard to call. The specimen was PBMCs or T cells enriched from blood (not recorded which). The CDR3 nucleotides read TGTGCCAGCAGTTGGCAGGCCAGCACCGGGGAGCTGTTTTTT. This gives the protein CASSWQASTGELFF.